This is a list of T cell receptor beta chains from one sample in a study of T cell therapy after organ transplantation. These receptors' targets are unknown. Measured with immunoSEQ multiplex PCR; TCRdb has only the in-frame clones, and not every one. The profile shows around 4,500 clones, approximately 70% of them singletons. The specimen comprised CD8+ T cells from blood, sampled after autologous CMV-specific T cell therapy. The receptors stem from a human patient who had received a solid organ transplant and had CMV disease. Some of the T cells may derive from the graft donor. CDR3s leave out the opening cysteine and the closing phenylalanine or tryptophan. D genes are given only for firm matches.

TRBJ2-7 | TRBV25-1 | NA | ASSEYAVTYEQY
TRBJ1-5 | TRBV6-5 | NA | ASSYSNNQPQH
TRBJ1-1 | TRBV7-9 | NA | ASRLEGGRDTEAF
TRBJ1-1 | TRBV5-1 | TRBD1 | ASSLYGRGRFLEAF
TRBJ1-1 | TRBV7-6 | NA | ASSLGQLGGTEAF
TRBJ2-1 | TRBV5-8 | TRBD1 | ASSFRGIGDEQF
TRBJ2-6 | TRBV2 | NA | ARQQDISGANVLT
TRBJ2-3 | TRBV7-9 | TRBD1 | ASSIFPGQSTDTQY
TRBJ1-5 | TRBV4-1 | NA | ASSQEEFKLSNQPQH
TRBJ1-3 | TRBV6-6 | NA | ASSYGPPASGNTIY
TRBJ2-2 | TRBV27 | NA | ASRGIRLRGYRTGELF
TRBJ2-4 | TRBV28 | NA | ASSLLPGPLAKNIQY
TRBJ2-1 | TRBV2 | NA | ASSHPRDSNIYEQF
TRBJ1-5 | TRBV11-1 | NA | ASSLGVADRFNQPQH
TRBJ1-1 | TRBV11-2 | NA | ASSFSDEAF
TRBJ1-2 | TRBV6-1 | NA | ASSNRDGYT
TRBJ1-1 | TRBV27 | NA | ASSLPGTEAF
TRBJ1-5 | TRBV4-1 | NA | ASSPTTGYSNQPQH
TRBJ2-5 | TRBV6-6 | NA | ASSYSNVQTQY
TRBJ2-7 | TRBV10-3 | NA | ASSEPAAYEQY
TRBJ2-1 | TRBV28 | NA | ASSSPGIIYNEQF
TRBJ2-5 | TRBV28 | NA | ASSTRTELETQY
TRBJ2-1 | TRBV7-9 | NA | ASSSLLVSTYNEQF
TRBJ2-1 | TRBV29-1 | NA | SVPGQLNEQF
TRBJ1-1 | TRBV9 | NA | ASSRGRDTSPEAF